The 18 T cell receptor beta chains below were found in one sample sequenced in a study of sequential checkpoint blockade in melanoma. Indicated treatment: randomized to nivolumab then ipilimumab (arm A) or the reverse (arm B). Generated by immunoSEQ multiplex PCR, the TCRdb table keeps only in-frame clones and is missing some. This table has more than 9,000 clones, about three quarters appearing once. This material consisted of CD8+ T cells sorted from blood (inferred from file names), taken from a patient given nivolumab and ipilimumab in sequence. These receptors came from a human donor with melanoma.

The chain recombines TRBV9 with TRBJ2-5, with D possibly matching TRBD1 (6 bases). Germline-derived CDR1 and CDR2 are SGDLS and YYNGEE. CDR3 length: 15 amino acids. V was trimmed by 0 bases and J by 0 bases, leaving 9 bases between them. CDR3 sequence: CASSVGTVNQETQYF. The CDR3 DNA sequence: TGTGCCAGCAGCGTAGGGACAGTGAACCAAGAGACCCAGTACTTC.

This clone was seen a handful of times. The chain has TRBV28 and TRBJ2-7; a weak D match, TRBD2 (7 bases). Trimming took off 3 bases at V and 4 bases at J, with 13 bases between the two ends. Germline CDR1 is MDHEN and CDR2 is SYDVKM. The CDR3 has 14 residues. The CDR3, as DNA: TGTGCCAGCAGTTTGCGGGGGCCAGGTTACGAGCAGTACTTC. Protein: CASSLRGPGYEQYF.

This sequence joins TRBV28 and TRBJ1-5; D gene unclear. The length of the CDR3 is 17 residues. V lost 5 bases and J lost 2, with 19 bases in between. Germline V gives CDR1 MDHEN, CDR2 SYDVKM. The DNA for the CDR3 is TGTGCCAGCAGTCCCACTTCTGCAGGTTGGGGCAATCAGCCCCAGCATTTT. Translating gives CASSPTSAGWGNQPQHF.

The gene calls are TRBV19 and TRBJ1-1; 7 bases line up with TRBD1. CDR1 and CDR2 from the germline V gene are LNHDA and SQIVND (reference sequence). The ends lost 6 bases at V and 4 bases at J; junction bases unmatched: 2. The CDR3 runs to 12 residues. The CDR3, as DNA: TGTGCCAGTAGCGGGGACAGCACTGAAGCTTTCTTT. Protein sequence: CASSGDSTEAFF.

CDR3 sequence: CASSLTTGTGTYGYTF. The CDR3 DNA reads as TGTGCCAGCAGTTTGACCACGGGGACAGGGACCTATGGCTACACCTTC. The V call is TRBV6-9, the J call TRBJ1-2, with 9 bases fitting TRBD1. Trimming removed 4 bases from V and 4 bases from J; junction bases left unmatched: 10. This CDR3 is built from 16 residues. The germline gives CDR1 MNHGY, CDR2 SVAAGI.

The chain joins TRBV10-1 to TRBJ1-2, with a tentative D call TRBD1 (6 bases). Germline V lookup: CDR1 WNHNN, CDR2 SYGVQD (reference sequence). V lost 7 bases and J lost 3, with 12 bases in between. This CDR3 region has 13 residues. CDR3 DNA: TGCGCCAGCACCTGGCAGGGGTACTATGGCTACACCTTC. Translation: CASTWQGYYGYTF.

The chain employs TRBV7-9 and TRBJ2-7; tentative D call: TRBD1 (6 bases). The CDR3 consists of 15 residues. Trimming left V 5 bases short and J 3 bases short, with 17 bases between. Germline V gene lookup returns CDR1 SEHNR and CDR2 FQNEAQ (reference sequence). CDR3 DNA: TGTGCCAGCAGCACCCGGGACATCGGCGGCTACGAGCAGTACTTC. Translating gives CASSTRDIGGYEQYF.

The rearrangement joins TRBV29-1 to TRBJ2-7, with D perhaps TRBD2 (5 bases). This CDR3 is built from 13 residues. V was shortened by 3 bases and J by 5 bases, with 14 bases between the two germline ends. In germline, CDR1 is SQVTM, CDR2 ANQGSEA. The CDR3 loop reads CSVDSDYLNEQYF. The CDR3 DNA follows: TGCAGCGTTGACTCTGACTACCTAAACGAGCAGTACTTC.

In its sample, this clone was seen once. The chain couples TRBV27 to TRBJ1-1, with D possibly being TRBD1 (5 bases). The CDR3 runs to 13 residues. CDR1 and CDR2 from the germline V gene are MNHEY and SMNVEV (reference sequence). The V gene lost 4 bases and the J gene lost 2 bases, with 8 bases spanning the gap. CDR3 in DNA: TGTGCCAGCAGTTCAGGGTTTAACACTGAAGCTTTCTTT. Protein product: CASSSGFNTEAFF.

This clone was recorded a few times. This CDR3 reads CASSQDLGQSYEQYF. The CDR3 DNA reads TGCGCCAGCAGCCAAGATTTGGGGCAGTCCTACGAGCAGTACTTC. V usage is TRBV4-3 and J usage is TRBJ2-7; possibly TRBD1 for D (5 bases). The germline CDR1 and CDR2 sequences are LGHNA and YSLEER. This CDR3 has 15 amino acids. V lost 0 bases and J lost 1, with 10 bases in between.

The chain combines TRBV27 with TRBJ2-7, with TRBD1 matching over 7 bases. The germline CDR1 and CDR2 sequences are MNHEY and SMNVEV (reference sequence). Trimming at V came to 2 bases and at J to 4 bases, leaving 5 bases not matched to a gene. The CDR3 has 14 amino acids. The CDR3 DNA is TGTGCCAGCAGTTTAAGACAGGGCAGATACGAGCAGTACTTC. It translates to CASSLRQGRYEQYF.

This chain connects TRBV9 to TRBJ1-2; D might be TRBD1 (5 bases). Germline-derived CDR1 and CDR2 are SGDLS and YYNGEE. The CDR3 totals 14 residues. V lost 3 bases, J lost 4 bases, and 13 bases lay in between. CDR3 sequence: CASSGGPGPYGYTF. CDR3 nucleotide sequence: TGTGCCAGCAGCGGGGGTCCAGGGCCCTATGGCTACACCTTC.

The V and J genes are TRBV7-8 and TRBJ1-5, with a possible D match to TRBD1 (6 bases). V was trimmed by 4 bases and J by 2 bases, leaving 15 bases between them. The CDR3 loop spans 16 amino acids. From germline, CDR1 is SGHVS and CDR2 FQNEAQ. CDR3 residues: CASSSTGRLGNQPQHF. CDR3 DNA sequence: TGTGCCAGCAGCTCCACAGGGAGATTGGGCAATCAGCCCCAGCATTTT.

The V gene is TRBV6-6, the J gene TRBJ1-2; D perhaps matches TRBD1 (6 bases). V gave up 2 bases and J gave up 6 bases, with 13 bases separating them. Per germline, CDR1 MNHNY and CDR2 SVGAGI (reference sequence). The CDR3 runs 14 residues. Here the CDR3 DNA reads TGTGCCAGCAGTTACCGGACAGTATCCGATGGCTACACCTTC. The encoded protein is CASSYRTVSDGYTF.

The J gene is TRBJ1-1, the V gene TRBV25-1; TRBD1 matches 11 bases. This CDR3 has 11 amino acids. CDR1 is MGHDK and CDR2 is SYGVNS in the germline V gene. V lost 8 bases and J lost 11; bases outside the gene matches: 4. Written as DNA, the CDR3 is TGTGCCAGCCTGGGGACAGGGGGTGCTTTCTTT. Protein product: CASLGTGGAFF.

The count of this clone is one. This chain uses TRBV9 with TRBJ1-1, with TRBD1 as a possible D gene (5 bases). Trimming cost V 6 bases and J 5 bases, with 14 bases left between them. The germline V gene encodes CDR1 SGDLS and CDR2 YYNGEE. The CDR3 spans 13 residues. Here the CDR3 reads CASKGGENTEAFF. The DNA for the CDR3 is TGTGCCAGCAAGGGAGGGGAGAATACTGAAGCTTTCTTT.

The rearrangement joins TRBV7-2 to TRBJ2-7; tentatively, D is TRBD2 (5 bases). Looked up from germline, CDR1 is SGHTA and CDR2 is FQGNSA. The CDR3 sequence is 14 residues long. Trimming pared 3 bases from V and 2 bases from J, leaving 11 bases between. As DNA, the CDR3 is TGTGCCAGCAGCTTGGGCGGGCCTCCCTACGAGCAGTACTTC. This codes for CASSLGGPPYEQYF.

V gene TRBV4-2 combines with J gene TRBJ1-5; possible D gene TRBD1, 6 bases. The CDR3 has 16 residues. The germline CDR1 and CDR2 sequences are LGHNA and YNFKEQ. Trimming pared 2 bases from V and 4 bases from J, leaving 15 bases between. CDR3: CASSQLGTGPNQPQHF. CDR3 DNA sequence: TGTGCCAGCAGCCAACTGGGAACAGGGCCTAATCAGCCCCAGCATTTT.